This entry lists 24 T cell receptor beta chains sequenced from one sample in a study of T cell responses to AZD1222 COVID-19 vaccine (dated by TCRdb to the early 2020s). The library was prepared using the immunoSEQ multiplex PCR assay. Imported from immuneACCESS, the table was reduced by TCRdb to in-frame sequences with V and J called. These copies leave out some clones; in studies compared against another copy, an unresolved V gene accounts for under half, and the cause of the remainder is not known. Recorded for this sample are about 160,000 clones; around 92% of them occurred a single time. The ten largest clones represent approximately 0.98% of the sample. The time point label of this sample denotes: about 28 days (+/-7) after the second vaccine dose. Sequenced material: peripheral blood, taken 28 days after the second AZD1222 dose. The origin of the receptors is an adult who received the AZD1222 COVID-19 vaccine.

In nucleotides, the CDR3 is TGTGCCAGCAGCTTAGAGCCTAGCTCCTACAATGAGCAGTTCTTC. Protein: CASSLEPSSYNEQFF. This rearrangement joins TRBV11-3 to TRBJ2-1; D gene uncertain. The CDR3 has 15 residues. V lost 0 bases, J lost 0 bases, and 6 bases lay in between. Germline V CDR1 and CDR2: SGHNT, YENEEA. The entire variable domain, with the rest obtained from reference TRBV11-3 and TRBJ2-1, is as follows: EAGVVQSPRYKIIEKKQPVAFWCNPISGHNTLYWYLQNLGQGPELLIRYENEEAVDDSQLPKDRFSAERLKGVDSTLKIQPAELGDSAVYLCASSLEPSSYNEQFFGPGTRLTVL.

The J gene is TRBJ2-1, the V gene TRBV12-5, with a tentative D call TRBD1 (6 bases). There are 15 residues in the CDR3. V shed 0 bases and J shed 4 bases, with 10 bases lying between them. CDR1 is LGHNT and CDR2 is FRNRAP in the germline V gene. DNA for the CDR3: TGTGCTAGTGGTTTGGTCCAAGGGGGTTACAATGAGCAGTTCTTC. Its translation: CASGLVQGGYNEQFF.

This chain links TRBV6-2 or TRBV6-3 with TRBJ2-3; D is perhaps TRBD1 (6 bases). CDR1 is MNHEY, CDR2 SVGEGT, per germline. The CDR3 totals 11 residues. V lost 4 bases, J lost 8 bases, and 7 bases lay in between. The CDR3 region has the DNA TGTGCCAGCAGTTTAGGGGGTACGCAGTATTTT. It is translated as CASSLGGTQYF.

This rearrangement joins TRBV5-1 to TRBJ1-2, with D possibly TRBD1 on 6 matching bases. This CDR3 comprises 15 residues. The V end lost 4 bases, the J end lost 3 bases, and 16 bases lay between the germline ends. CDR1 SGHRS and CDR2 YFSETQ come from the germline V gene. The CDR3 here is CASSPYPQGHYGYTF. Here the CDR3 DNA reads TGCGCCAGCAGCCCCTACCCACAGGGCCACTATGGCTACACCTTC.

The rearrangement uses TRBV11-2 and TRBJ1-1, with no clear D. The CDR3 covers 15 residues. The V end lost 5 bases, the J end lost 0 bases, and 13 bases lay between the germline ends. Germline CDR1 SGHAT, CDR2 FQNNGV. CDR3: CASSTGLFMNTEAFF. The CDR3 bases are TGTGCCAGCAGCACCGGACTGTTCATGAACACTGAAGCTTTCTTT.

The genes are TRBV30 and TRBJ1-1; no clear D. The CDR3 loop spans 12 amino acids. CDR1 and CDR2 (germline): GTSNPN, SVGIG (reference sequence). V was cut by 2 bases and J by 1 base, with 5 bases left in between. CDR3 DNA: TGTGCCTGGAGTTGGGCGAACACTGAAGCTTTCTTT. It yields the protein CAWSWANTEAFF.

A note on this clone: The junction differs from germline at one of its ends, possibly a read error. The V gene is TRBV2, the J gene TRBJ2-7, with 7 nucleotides matching TRBD2. The CDR3 is made up of 16 amino acids. Germline V lookup: CDR1 SNHLY, CDR2 FYNNEI. The CDR3 protein is CASSGIGGERALAMHF. The CDR3 DNA reads TGTGCCAGCAGTGGGATTGGGGGGGAAAGAGCCCTGGCGATGCACTTC. Full variable domain (rest looked up from reference TRBV2 and TRBJ2-7): EPEVTQTPSHQVTQMGQEVILRCVPISNHLYFYWYRQILGQKVEFLVSFYNNEISEKSEIFDDQFSVERPDGSNFTLKIRSTKLEDSAMYFCASSGIGGERALAMHFGPGTRLTVT.

J is TRBJ2-7 and V is TRBV13; D gene unclear. V shed 4 bases and J shed 0 bases, with 10 bases lying between them. This CDR3 is 14 amino acids long. The germline gives CDR1 PRHDT, CDR2 FYEKMQ (reference sequence). The DNA for the CDR3 is TGTGCCAGCAGCTACGCGACATCCTCCTACGAGCAGTACTTC. Its protein product is CASSYATSSYEQYF.

This chain connects TRBV18 to TRBJ1-6; no reliable D call. The CDR3 contains 15 residues. Trimming stripped 2 bases from V and 0 bases from J, with 5 bases between. Germline V gene data show CDR1 as KGHSH and CDR2 as LQKENI. CDR3: CASSPGSSYNSPLHF. The CDR3 nucleotides are TGTGCCAGCTCACCAGGGAGCTCCTATAATTCACCCCTCCACTTT.

The chain links TRBV27 to TRBJ1-5; TRBD1 matches at 7 bases. CDR1 and CDR2 from the germline V gene are MNHEY and SMNVEV (reference sequence). The V segment lost 1 base and the J segment 2 bases; nucleotides outside the gene matches: 5. CDR3 length: 16 amino acids. DNA of the CDR3: TGTGCCAGCAGTTTATTCGGACAGGCCGGCAATCAGCCCCAGCATTTT. Protein product: CASSLFGQAGNQPQHF.

The chain couples TRBV4-1 to TRBJ1-2; D not resolved. The CDR3 is 14 residues long. Looked up from germline, CDR1 is MGHRA and CDR2 is YSYEKL. The V end lost 0 bases, the J end lost 4 bases, and 9 bases lay between the germline ends. CDR3 protein: CASSQETASYGYTF. CDR3 coding DNA: TGCGCCAGCAGCCAAGAAACAGCATCCTATGGCTACACCTTC.

The rearrangement links TRBV9 to TRBJ2-2, with D uncertain. V shed 1 base and J shed 3 bases, with 13 bases lying between them. The germline CDR1 and CDR2 sequences are SGDLS and YYNGEE. The CDR3 has 16 residues. CDR3 residues: CASSVKRGGYTGELFF. The CDR3 bases are TGTGCCAGCAGCGTAAAGCGTGGCGGCTACACCGGGGAGCTGTTTTTT.

J is TRBJ2-6 and V is TRBV5-4; no firm D call. This CDR3 is built from 15 residues. Germline V gene data show CDR1 as SGHNT and CDR2 as YYREEE (reference sequence). The V and J ends lost 4 bases and 0 bases respectively, with 8 bases between them. CDR3 coding DNA: TGTGCCAGCAGCCCCCCAGGCTCTGGGGCCAACGTCCTGACTTTC. This sequence encodes CASSPPGSGANVLTF.

CDR3 bases: TGCGCCAGCAGTGAGCAGGTGAATCAGCCCCAGCATTTT. Translation: CASSEQVNQPQHF. V gene TRBV10-2 combines with J gene TRBJ1-5; D is unclear. Germline values: CDR1 WSHSY, CDR2 SAAADI. Trimming took off 2 bases at V and 4 bases at J, with 6 bases between the two ends. The CDR3 has 13 amino acids.

The chain joins TRBV7-8 to TRBJ1-2; D possibly corresponds to TRBD1 (5 bases). Between the trimmed V and J ends, which lost 5 bases and 3 bases, there was a span of 13 bases. Germline V gene lookup returns CDR1 SGHVS and CDR2 FQNEAQ. The CDR3 totals 14 residues. Here the CDR3 reads CASSPWGEDYGYTF. The CDR3 coding sequence is TGTGCCAGCAGCCCGTGGGGGGAGGACTATGGCTACACCTTC.

The chain is built from TRBV2 and TRBJ1-1, with 11 bases matching TRBD1. This CDR3 has 17 amino acids. CDR1 and CDR2 (germline): SNHLY, FYNNEI. Trimming took 4 bases from V and 3 from J; bases not matched to a gene: 10. CDR3 nucleotide sequence: TGTGCCAGCAGTGGGAGGGACAGGGGGGTTCGGGACACTGAAGCTTTCTTT. Residues: CASSGRDRGVRDTEAFF. The variable domain in full, completed from reference TRBV2 and TRBJ1-1, reads EPEVTQTPSHQVTQMGQEVILRCVPISNHLYFYWYRQILGQKVEFLVSFYNNEISEKSEIFDDQFSVERPDGSNFTLKIRSTKLEDSAMYFCASSGRDRGVRDTEAFFGQGTRLTVV.

This clone showed up just once. This sequence joins TRBV2 and TRBJ1-2; D call uncertain. The CDR3 totals 12 residues. The germline gives CDR1 SNHLY, CDR2 FYNNEI. With 2 bases removed from V and 3 bases from J, the gap between germline ends came to 4 bases. The CDR3 spells CASSERDYGYTF. For the CDR3, the DNA is TGTGCCAGCAGTGAACGGGACTATGGCTACACCTTC.

In DNA, the CDR3 is TGTGCCAGCAGCTACGGGACAGCCCTTGAAGCTTTCTTT. Translating gives CASSYGTALEAFF. This sequence joins TRBV7-9 and TRBJ1-1; 7 bases map to TRBD1. Looked up from germline, CDR1 is SEHNR and CDR2 is FQNEAQ (reference sequence). This CDR3 spans 13 amino acids. With V trimmed by 4 bases and J by 7 bases, 6 bases remained unmatched.

This clone was picked up a small number of times. The chain couples TRBV4-1 to TRBJ2-7, with D maybe TRBD1 (6 bases). The CDR3 is 15 residues long. V lost 0 bases, J lost 1 base, and 10 bases lay in between. CDR1 is MGHRA and CDR2 is YSYEKL in the germline V gene. The CDR3 loop is CASSQEETGSYEQYF. CDR3 nucleotides: TGCGCCAGCAGCCAAGAGGAGACAGGTTCCTACGAGCAGTACTTC.

This rearrangement joins TRBV9 to TRBJ1-6; a weak D match, TRBD1 (6 bases). Trimming stripped 3 bases from V and 7 bases from J, with 11 bases between. The CDR3 is made up of 14 amino acids. Germline V CDR1 and CDR2: SGDLS, YYNGEE. The CDR3 region has the DNA TGTGCCAGCAGCGACAGGGAAATCAATTCACCCCTCCACTTT. Amino acids: CASSDREINSPLHF.

This sequence joins TRBV12-3 or TRBV12-4 and TRBJ1-1, with 7 bases lining up with TRBD1. Trimming at V came to 8 bases and at J to 2 bases, leaving 2 bases not matched to a gene. The CDR3 runs 12 residues. In nucleotides, the CDR3 is TGTGCCAGCGGGACAGATAACACTGAAGCTTTCTTT. Translated, it gives CASGTDNTEAFF.

The chain has TRBV6-5 and TRBJ1-6; 9 bases fit TRBD1. J gave up 7 bases and V 10 bases, and 11 bases lay outside the gene matches. Germline-derived CDR1 and CDR2 are MNHEY and SVGAGI. The CDR3 covers 15 residues. The CDR3 bases are TGTGCCACCCTTGGGACAGGGCTGCGGAATTCACCCCTCCACTTT. Translating gives CATLGTGLRNSPLHF.

This clone was observed a handful of times. The V call is TRBV6-1, the J call TRBJ1-1; 7 bases fit TRBD1. The junction had 8 bases not matched to a gene; V was cut back by 1 base and J by 9 bases. The CDR3 contains 14 residues. The germline CDR1 and CDR2 sequences are MNHNS and SASEGT. CDR3 loop: CASSEGSTGAQAFF. CDR3 sequence (DNA): TGTGCCAGCAGTGAAGGGTCCACAGGGGCCCAAGCTTTCTTT.

The rearrangement links TRBV5-1 to TRBJ1-1; 7 positions agree with TRBD1. Germline trimming cut 0 bases from V and 1 base from J; bases unmatched to any gene: 9. Germline CDR1 SGHRS, CDR2 YFSETQ. The CDR3 totals 17 residues. The CDR3 bases are TGCGCCAGCAGCTTGGCACGGGACAGCCTTGGGAACACTGAAGCTTTCTTT. Translation gives CASSLARDSLGNTEAFF.